This entry describes one T cell receptor beta chain. This entry comes from a study of blood T cell repertoires in COVID-19. At the level of the study: The cDNA or gDNA used as material had been derived from T cells, B-cell-depleted T cells, or PBMCs.

The germline V gene encodes CDR1 MNHEY and CDR2 SMNVEV (reference sequence). V was pared by 5 bases and J by 3 bases, with 11 bases of the junction left unmatched. This CDR3 is 18 amino acids long. Original analysis: The authors estimated nucleated cell counts from reference gene primer amplification. This table comes from immunoSEQ multiplex PCR, and its TCRdb copy is limited to in-frame clones, with some not included. V, J and clone size reflect that table, while D and trimming were determined from the DNA. The profile covers fewer than 350,000 clones, with 85% appearing a single time and roughly 7.8% taken by the ten largest.

This sequence was found in a human donor in a cohort sampled during active COVID-19. The sample consisted of peripheral blood. This chain joins TRBV27 and TRBJ2-4, with TRBD1 matching over 12 bases. The CDR3 spells CASSQGTGGKGVKNIQYF. In DNA form, the CDR3 reads TGTGCCAGCAGTCAGGGGACAGGGGGCAAGGGGGTCAAAAACATTCAGTACTTC.